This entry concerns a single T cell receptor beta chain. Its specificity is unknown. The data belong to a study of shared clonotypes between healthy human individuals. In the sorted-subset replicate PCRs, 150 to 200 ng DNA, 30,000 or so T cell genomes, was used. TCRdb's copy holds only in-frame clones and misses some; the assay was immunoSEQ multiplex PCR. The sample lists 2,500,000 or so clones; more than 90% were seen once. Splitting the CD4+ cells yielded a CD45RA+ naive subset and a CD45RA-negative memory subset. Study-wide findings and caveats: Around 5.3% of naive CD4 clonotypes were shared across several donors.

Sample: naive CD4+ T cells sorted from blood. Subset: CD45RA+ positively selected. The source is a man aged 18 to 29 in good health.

The CDR3 bases are TGTGCCAGCTCACCTATTCCCGGGACTAGCGGAACAGATACGCAGTATTTT. Translated: CASSPIPGTSGTDTQYF. The chain employs TRBV18 and TRBJ2-3, with 11 bases identical to TRBD2. With 3 bases clipped from V and 3 bases from J, the junction kept 8 bases outside the gene matches. The germline V gene encodes CDR1 KGHSH and CDR2 LQKENI. The CDR3 sequence is 17 residues long. Full variable domain (missing parts from reference TRBV18 and TRBJ2-3): NAGVMQNPRHLVRRRGQEARLRCSPMKGHSHVYWYRQLPEEGLKFMVYLQKENIIDESGMPKERFSAEFPKEGPSILRIQQVVRGDSAAYFCASSPIPGTSGTDTQYFGPGTRLTVL.